A selection of T cell receptor beta chains follows, all from one sample in a study of T cells after yellow fever vaccination. TCRdb independently ran MiXCR on the 5' RACE reads; one entry per CDR3 protein. The repertoire holds some 350,000 distinct CDR3 sequences, with almost 4% as singletons. The sample was PBMCs, taken 5 days after the yellow fever booster vaccination. These receptor sequences come from a man younger than 35 who received the YFV17D yellow fever vaccine. The CDR3 runs from the conserved cysteine through the conserved F or W. Each record gives: J gene, V gene, CDR3 protein.

j_gene: TRBJ1-6
v_gene: TRBV9
CDR3aa: CASRESYNSPLHF

j_gene: TRBJ2-3
v_gene: TRBV6-4
CDR3aa: CASSEGLDTDTQYF

j_gene: TRBJ2-1
v_gene: TRBV27
CDR3aa: CASSFFQQGNEQFF

j_gene: TRBJ2-1
v_gene: TRBV5-4
CDR3aa: CASSFLTLTNNEQFF

j_gene: TRBJ2-2
v_gene: TRBV4-3
CDR3aa: CASSQDLPNTGELFF

j_gene: TRBJ2-5
v_gene: TRBV4-2
CDR3aa: CASSSGLAGETQYF

j_gene: TRBJ2-7
v_gene: TRBV4-2
CDR3aa: CASSQVSGQGGTYEQYF

j_gene: TRBJ2-7
v_gene: TRBV27
CDR3aa: CASSYNGPYEQYF

j_gene: TRBJ2-1
v_gene: TRBV21-1
CDR3aa: CASSKEGGSEQFF

j_gene: TRBJ2-7
v_gene: TRBV5-5
CDR3aa: CASSSDRSSYEQYF

j_gene: TRBJ1-1
v_gene: TRBV4-1
CDR3aa: CASSQRGQGAPEAFF

j_gene: TRBJ2-5
v_gene: TRBV7-9
CDR3aa: CASSLGFEFPETQYF

j_gene: TRBJ2-2
v_gene: TRBV5-5
CDR3aa: CASSLAAGRGAGELFF

j_gene: TRBJ1-6
v_gene: TRBV9
CDR3aa: CASSGPRGPYGSPLHF

j_gene: TRBJ2-5
v_gene: TRBV9
CDR3aa: CASSVAPVQGGRETQYF

j_gene: TRBJ1-5
v_gene: TRBV18
CDR3aa: CASSPGAGSQPQHF

j_gene: TRBJ2-1
v_gene: TRBV9
CDR3aa: CASSVEPTSSYNEQFF

j_gene: TRBJ2-5
v_gene: TRBV6-6
CDR3aa: CASSYVSDETQYF

j_gene: TRBJ2-1
v_gene: TRBV29-1
CDR3aa: CSVDGERGALLGNEQFF

j_gene: TRBJ2-2
v_gene: TRBV20-1
CDR3aa: CSARGRDRGTGELFF

j_gene: TRBJ1-4
v_gene: TRBV5-1
CDR3aa: CASSFNPDFGEKLFF